This T cell receptor (beta chain) was captured by sequencing in a study of CXCR3-negative and CXCR3-positive naive CD8 T cells. The study, taken as a whole, reports: A higher hydrophobicity marked the TRB CDR3s of CXCR3-positive naive cells versus CXCR3-negative naive cells. TRBV-TRBJ usage was alike in naive CXCR3-negative and CXCR3-positive cells but differed in memory cells.

CD45RO-CCR7+CD27+CD95- marked naive CD8+ T cells. With respect to this clonotype: No antigen is known for it.

Libraries were UMI-labeled 5' RACE TRB cDNA. After re-calling the 5' RACE reads, TCRdb lists one entry per CDR3 protein, DNA absent. There are 100,000 or so distinct CDR3 sequences in the sample, with about 0.34% held by the top ten. This CDR3 is 14 amino acids long. The germline V gene encodes CDR1 SGHDT and CDR2 YYEEEE. The sequenced sample consisted of naive CXCR3+ CD8+ T cells from blood. The subset denotes: CD45RO-CCR7+CD27+CD95- naive CD8+ T cells expressing CXCR3 (TNR3+). The chain joins TRBV5-6 to TRBJ2-2. The sequence was collected from a human donor in good health. Some clones in this sample may be carry-over from other donors' samples. The CDR3 sequence is CASSITVNTGELFF.